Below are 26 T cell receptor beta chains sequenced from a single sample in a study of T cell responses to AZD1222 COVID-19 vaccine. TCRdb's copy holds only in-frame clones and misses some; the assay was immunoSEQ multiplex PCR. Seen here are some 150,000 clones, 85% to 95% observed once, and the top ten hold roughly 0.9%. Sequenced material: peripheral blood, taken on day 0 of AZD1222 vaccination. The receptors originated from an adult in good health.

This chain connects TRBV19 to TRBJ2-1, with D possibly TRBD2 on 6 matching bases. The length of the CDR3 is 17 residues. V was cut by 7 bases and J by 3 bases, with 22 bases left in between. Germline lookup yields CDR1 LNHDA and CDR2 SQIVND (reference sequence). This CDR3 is CASTLGVRAGLYNEQFF. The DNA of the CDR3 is TGTGCCAGTACATTGGGAGTAAGAGCGGGTCTCTACAATGAGCAGTTCTTC.

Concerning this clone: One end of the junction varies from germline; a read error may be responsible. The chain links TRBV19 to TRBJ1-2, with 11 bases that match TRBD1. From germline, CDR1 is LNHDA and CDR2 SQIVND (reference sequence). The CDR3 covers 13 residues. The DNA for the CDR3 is TGTGCCAGTAGCGACCGACCGGGACAGGGGGGCTTCTTC. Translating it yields CASSDRPGQGGFF.

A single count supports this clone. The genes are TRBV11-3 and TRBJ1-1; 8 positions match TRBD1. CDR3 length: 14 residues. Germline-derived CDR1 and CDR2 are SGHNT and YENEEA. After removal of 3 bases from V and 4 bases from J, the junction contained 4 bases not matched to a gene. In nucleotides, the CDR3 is TGTGCCAGCAGCTTCTCCGGGACAGGCACTGAAGCTTTCTTT. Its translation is CASSFSGTGTEAFF.

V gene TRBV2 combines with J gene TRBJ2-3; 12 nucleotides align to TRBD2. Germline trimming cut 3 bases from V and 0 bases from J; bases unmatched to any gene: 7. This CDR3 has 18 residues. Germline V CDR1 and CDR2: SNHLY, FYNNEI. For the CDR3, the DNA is TGTGCCAGCAGTGAGGGCCTAGCGGGGGGGCCCAGCACAGATACGCAGTATTTT. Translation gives CASSEGLAGGPSTDTQYF.

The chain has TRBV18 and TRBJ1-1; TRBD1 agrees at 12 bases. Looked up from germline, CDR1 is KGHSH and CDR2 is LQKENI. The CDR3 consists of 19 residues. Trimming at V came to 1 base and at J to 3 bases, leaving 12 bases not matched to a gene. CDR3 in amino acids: CASSPQEWGQGARDTEAFF. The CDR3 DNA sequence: TGTGCCAGCTCACCACAAGAATGGGGACAGGGGGCGCGGGACACTGAAGCTTTCTTT.

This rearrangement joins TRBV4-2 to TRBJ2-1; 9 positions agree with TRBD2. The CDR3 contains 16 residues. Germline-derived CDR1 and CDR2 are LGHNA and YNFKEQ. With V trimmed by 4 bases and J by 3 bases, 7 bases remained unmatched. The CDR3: CASSPPLAGHYNEQFF. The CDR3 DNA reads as TGTGCCAGCAGCCCCCCCCTAGCGGGACACTACAATGAGCAGTTCTTC.

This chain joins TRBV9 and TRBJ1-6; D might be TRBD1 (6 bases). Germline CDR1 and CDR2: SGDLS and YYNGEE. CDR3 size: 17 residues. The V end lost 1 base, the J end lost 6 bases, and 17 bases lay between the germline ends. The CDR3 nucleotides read TGTGCCAGCAGCGTAAGTCCGTTGGTAGGGGGTAATTCACCCCTCCACTTT. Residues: CASSVSPLVGGNSPLHF. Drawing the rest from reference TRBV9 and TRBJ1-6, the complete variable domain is DSGVTQTPKHLITATGQRVTLRCSPRSGDLSVYWYQQSLDQGLQFLIQYYNGEERAKGNILERFSAQQFPDLHSELNLSSLELGDSALYFCASSVSPLVGGNSPLHFGNGTRLTVT.

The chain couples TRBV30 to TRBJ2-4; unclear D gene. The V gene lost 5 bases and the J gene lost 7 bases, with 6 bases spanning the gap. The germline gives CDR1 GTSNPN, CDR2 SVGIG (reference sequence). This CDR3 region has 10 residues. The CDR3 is CAWGSNIQYF. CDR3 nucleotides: TGTGCCTGGGGTTCCAACATTCAGTACTTC.

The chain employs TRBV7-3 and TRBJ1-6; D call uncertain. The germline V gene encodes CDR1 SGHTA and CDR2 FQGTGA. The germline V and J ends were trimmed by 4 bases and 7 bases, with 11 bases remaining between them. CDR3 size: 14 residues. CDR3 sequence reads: CASSSGVGNSPLHF. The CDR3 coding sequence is TGTGCCAGCAGCTCCGGGGTGGGAAATTCACCCCTCCACTTT.

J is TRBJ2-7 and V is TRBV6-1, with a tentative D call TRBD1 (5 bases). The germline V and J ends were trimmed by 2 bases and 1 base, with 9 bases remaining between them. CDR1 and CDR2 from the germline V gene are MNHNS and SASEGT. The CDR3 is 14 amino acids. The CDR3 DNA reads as TGTGCCAGCAGTGAAATGGGGCAGTCCTACGAGCAGTACTTC. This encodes CASSEMGQSYEQYF.

For the CDR3, the DNA is TGCGCCAGCGTGGGACAGGGAGGCCCATATGGCTACGAGCAGTACTTC. It is translated as CASVGQGGPYGYEQYF. This rearrangement joins TRBV5-1 to TRBJ2-7; TRBD1 agrees at 9 bases. CDR3 size: 16 residues. In germline, CDR1 is SGHRS, CDR2 YFSETQ. The V segment lost 7 bases and the J segment 3 bases; nucleotides outside the gene matches: 14.

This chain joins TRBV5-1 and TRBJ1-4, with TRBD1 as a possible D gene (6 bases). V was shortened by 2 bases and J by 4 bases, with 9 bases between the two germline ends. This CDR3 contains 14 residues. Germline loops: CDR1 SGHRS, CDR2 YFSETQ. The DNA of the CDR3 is TGCGCCAGCAGCTTTGACAGGAGTAATGAAAAACTGTTTTTT. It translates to CASSFDRSNEKLFF.

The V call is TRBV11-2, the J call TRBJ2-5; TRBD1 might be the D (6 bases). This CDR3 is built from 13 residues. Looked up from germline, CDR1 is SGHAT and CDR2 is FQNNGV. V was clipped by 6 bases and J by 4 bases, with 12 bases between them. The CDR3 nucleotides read TGTGCCAGCAGATCAGGGGTTCGAGAGACCCAGTACTTC. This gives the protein CASRSGVRETQYF.

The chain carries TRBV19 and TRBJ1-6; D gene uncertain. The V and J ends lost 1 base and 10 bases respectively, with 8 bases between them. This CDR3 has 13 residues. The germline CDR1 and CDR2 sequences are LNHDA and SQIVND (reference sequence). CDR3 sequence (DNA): TGTGCCAGTAGTATAGCGGAGGGCTCACCCCTCCACTTT. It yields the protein CASSIAEGSPLHF.

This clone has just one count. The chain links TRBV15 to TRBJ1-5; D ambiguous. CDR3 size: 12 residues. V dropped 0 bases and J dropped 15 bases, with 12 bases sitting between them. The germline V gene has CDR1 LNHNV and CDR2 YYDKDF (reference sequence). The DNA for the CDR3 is TGTGCCACCAGCAGAGAGGGCAGTTTGACGCATTTT. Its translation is CATSREGSLTHF.

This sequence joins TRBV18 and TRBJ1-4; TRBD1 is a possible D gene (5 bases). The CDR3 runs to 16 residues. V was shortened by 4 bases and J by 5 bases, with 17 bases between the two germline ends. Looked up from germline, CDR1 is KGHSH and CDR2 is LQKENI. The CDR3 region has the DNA TGTGCCAGCTCACAGTATAGGGCAGGGCCGAATGAAAAACTGTTTTTT. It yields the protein CASSQYRAGPNEKLFF.

The CDR3 bases are TGTGCCAGCAGTTACGACAAAACGGGGTATGGCTACACCTTC. Amino acid sequence: CASSYDKTGYGYTF. The J gene is TRBJ1-2, the V gene TRBV6-2 or TRBV6-3; D not certain. Germline V gives CDR1 MNHEY, CDR2 SVGEGT. This CDR3 is built from 14 residues. V was clipped by 2 bases and J by 5 bases, with 12 bases between them.

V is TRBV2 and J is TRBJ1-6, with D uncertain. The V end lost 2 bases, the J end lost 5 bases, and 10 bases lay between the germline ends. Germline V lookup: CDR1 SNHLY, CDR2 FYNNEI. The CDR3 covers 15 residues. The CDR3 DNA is TGTGCCAGCAGTGAAATGGGGTCTGATAATTCACCCCTCCACTTT. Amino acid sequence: CASSEMGSDNSPLHF.

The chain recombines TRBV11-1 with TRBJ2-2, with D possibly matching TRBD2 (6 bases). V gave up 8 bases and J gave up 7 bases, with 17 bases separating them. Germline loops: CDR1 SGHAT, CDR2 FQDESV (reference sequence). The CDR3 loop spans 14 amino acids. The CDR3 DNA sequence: TGTGCCAGCCATAGTGGGGGGTTCGACGGGGAGCTGTTTTTT. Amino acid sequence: CASHSGGFDGELFF.

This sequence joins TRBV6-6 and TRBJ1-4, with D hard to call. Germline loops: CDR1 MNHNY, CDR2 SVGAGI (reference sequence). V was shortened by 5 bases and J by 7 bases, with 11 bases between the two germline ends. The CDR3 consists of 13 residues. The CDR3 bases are TGTGCCAGCAGTCCCCAACTCGGTGAAAAACTGTTTTTT. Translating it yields CASSPQLGEKLFF.

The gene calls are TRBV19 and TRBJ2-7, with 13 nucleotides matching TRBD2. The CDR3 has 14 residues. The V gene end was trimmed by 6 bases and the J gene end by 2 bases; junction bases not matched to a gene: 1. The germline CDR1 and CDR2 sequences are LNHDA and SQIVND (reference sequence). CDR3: CASRGLAGTYEQYF. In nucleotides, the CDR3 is TGTGCCAGTAGGGGACTAGCGGGAACCTACGAGCAGTACTTC.

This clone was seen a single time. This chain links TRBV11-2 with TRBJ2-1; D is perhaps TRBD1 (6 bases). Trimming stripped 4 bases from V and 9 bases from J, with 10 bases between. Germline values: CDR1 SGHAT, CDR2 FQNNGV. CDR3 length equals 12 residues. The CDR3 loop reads CASSSQGIEQFF. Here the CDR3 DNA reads TGTGCCAGCAGCTCACAGGGAATTGAGCAGTTCTTC.

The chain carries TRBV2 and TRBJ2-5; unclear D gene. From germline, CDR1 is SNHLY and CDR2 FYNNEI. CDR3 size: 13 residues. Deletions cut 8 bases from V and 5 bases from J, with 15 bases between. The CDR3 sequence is CASGGSSPETQYF. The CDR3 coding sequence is TGTGCCAGCGGTGGGTCTTCTCCGGAGACCCAGTACTTC.

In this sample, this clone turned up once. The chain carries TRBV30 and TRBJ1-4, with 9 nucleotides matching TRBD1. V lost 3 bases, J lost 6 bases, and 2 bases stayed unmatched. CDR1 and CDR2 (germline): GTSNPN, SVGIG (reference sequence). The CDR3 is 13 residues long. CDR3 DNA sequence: TGTGCCTGGAGCAGGGACAGGGATGAAAAACTGTTTTTT. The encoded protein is CAWSRDRDEKLFF.

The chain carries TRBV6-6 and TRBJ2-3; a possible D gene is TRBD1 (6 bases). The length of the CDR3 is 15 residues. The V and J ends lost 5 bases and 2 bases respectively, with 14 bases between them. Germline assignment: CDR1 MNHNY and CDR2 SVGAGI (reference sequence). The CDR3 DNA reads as TGTGCCAGCAGTCGTACAGGGTACGACACAGATACGCAGTATTTT. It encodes CASSRTGYDTDTQYF.

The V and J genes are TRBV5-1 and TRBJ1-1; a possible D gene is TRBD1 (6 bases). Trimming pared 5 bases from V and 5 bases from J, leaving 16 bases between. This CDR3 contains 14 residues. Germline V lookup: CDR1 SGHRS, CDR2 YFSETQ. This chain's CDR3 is CASSKDSVGTEAFF. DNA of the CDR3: TGCGCCAGCAGTAAGGACAGTGTGGGTACTGAAGCTTTCTTT.